This TCR beta chain was recorded in a study of response to subunit inactivated influenza vaccine. Study results and caveats: It was the authors' suggestion that each seasonal influenza vaccination recruits few new T cells.

TCRdb reprocessed the RT-PCR reads with MiXCR, giving one entry per CDR3 protein. This sample carries around 300,000 distinct CDR3 sequences, roughly 22% of them seen once, and the ten largest clones take around 10%. Regarding this clonotype: Its antigen is not identified.

The sequence was obtained from a man in his fifties or sixties who received an inactivated influenza vaccine. The sequencing here drew on PBMCs from blood, taken approximately 20 months after vaccination.

Here the CDR3 reads CASSNDRGLGGELFF. CDR3 sequence (DNA): TGTGCCAGCAGCAACGACAGGGGGCTTGGCGGGGAGCTGTTTTTT. The gene calls are TRBV21-1 and TRBJ2-2; the D call in the table, TRBD1, was not verified against the DNA. TRBV21-1 is a documented pseudogene. The CDR3 is 15 amino acids.